This T cell receptor (beta chain) was sequenced in a study of blood T cell repertoires in COVID-19. Germline CDR1 is SEHNR and CDR2 is FQNEAQ (reference sequence). The CDR3 loop spans 14 amino acids. Trimming cost V 5 bases and J 2 bases; bases outside gene matches: 3. As regards this clone: In the same sample, other DNA sequences code for this CDR3.

In assigning cohorts, the study relied on participant-reported clinical history. Method: immunoSEQ multiplex PCR; TCRdb's copy keeps in-frame clones and lacks some. The data hold approximately 280,000 clones, with 85% observed a single time. This receptor was taken from a woman aged 50 to 65 who had recovered from COVID-19. The sample was PBMCs or T cells enriched from blood (not recorded which). The rearrangement uses TRBV7-9 and TRBJ1-3, with 7 bases matching TRBD1. The CDR3 DNA sequence: TGTGCCAGCAGCCTTGGGACAGCTGGAAACACCATATATTTT. It specifies CASSLGTAGNTIYF.